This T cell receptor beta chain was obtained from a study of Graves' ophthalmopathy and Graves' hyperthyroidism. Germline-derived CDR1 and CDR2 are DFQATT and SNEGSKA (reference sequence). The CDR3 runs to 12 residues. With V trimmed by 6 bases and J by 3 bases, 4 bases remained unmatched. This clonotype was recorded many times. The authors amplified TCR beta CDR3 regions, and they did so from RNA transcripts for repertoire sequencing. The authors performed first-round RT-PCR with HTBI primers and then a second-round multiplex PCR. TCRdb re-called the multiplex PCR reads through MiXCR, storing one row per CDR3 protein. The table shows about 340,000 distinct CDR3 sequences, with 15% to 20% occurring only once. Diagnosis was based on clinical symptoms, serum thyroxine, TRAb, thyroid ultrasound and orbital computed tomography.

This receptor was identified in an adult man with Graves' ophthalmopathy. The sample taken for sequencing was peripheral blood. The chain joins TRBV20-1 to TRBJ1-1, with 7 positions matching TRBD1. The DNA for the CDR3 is TGCAGTGCAGCAACAGGGGACACTGAAGCTTTCTTT. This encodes CSAATGDTEAFF.